These 12 T cell receptor beta chains share one sample of origin, sequenced in a study of type 1 regulatory T cells. TCRdb processed the reads anew with MiXCR; each CDR3 protein has one entry. The sample lists about 42,000 distinct CDR3 sequences, 10% to 15% seen once, with 8% to 10% in the top ten. These receptors' antigens are unknown. Sequenced: cultured non-Tr1 T cells, either the whole culture or a sorted T cell fraction (not recorded which). The receptors were sampled from a human donor in good health.

This clonotype is labeled medium-sized. The chain recombines TRBV5-1 with TRBJ2-5; perhaps TRBD1 as D (6 bases). Germline lookup yields CDR1 SGHRS and CDR2 YFSETQ. V was trimmed by 4 bases and J by 1 base, leaving 17 bases between them. This CDR3 region has 16 residues. CDR3 sequence (DNA): TGCGCCAGCAGCGGCGCAGTGGACAGAGCCCAAGAGACCCAGTACTTC. Translation: CASSGAVDRAQETQYF.

This clonotype occurred many times. The CDR3 reads CASMREAGTGELFF. Written as DNA, the CDR3 is TGCGCCAGCATGAGGGAAGCGGGTACCGGGGAGCTGTTTTTT. This chain links TRBV5-1 with TRBJ2-2, with D possibly TRBD2 on 6 matching bases. The CDR3 is 14 residues long. Deletions cut 6 bases from V and 5 bases from J, with 14 bases between. The germline V gene encodes CDR1 SGHRS and CDR2 YFSETQ.

About this clonotype: Sequence at one end of the junction differs from germline and may be a read error. V is TRBV9 and J is TRBJ2-7; a weak D match, TRBD1 (6 bases). Germline lookup yields CDR1 SGDLS and CDR2 YYNGEE. CDR3 length equals 15 residues. CDR3 residues: CASSVEGQGFYEQHF. CDR3 DNA sequence: TGTGCCAGCAGCGTAGAGGGGCAGGGGTTTTACGAGCAGCACTTC.

This clonotype has at least ten counts. This chain uses TRBV20-1 with TRBJ1-2, with D unclear. Germline values: CDR1 DFQATT, CDR2 SNEGSKA (reference sequence). Trimming cost V 3 bases and J 7 bases, with 15 bases left between them. This CDR3 spans 13 amino acids. In nucleotides, the CDR3 is TGCAGTGCTAGGCGGGCCTTGGAAAGTGGCTACACCTTC. This sequence encodes CSARRALESGYTF.

This clonotype came up many times. The rearrangement links TRBV20-1 to TRBJ1-5; 9 bases are shared with TRBD1. CDR3 length equals 16 residues. Germline values: CDR1 DFQATT, CDR2 SNEGSKA (reference sequence). Trimming cost V 3 bases and J 7 bases; bases outside gene matches: 13. CDR3 sequence (DNA): TGCAGTGCTAGGAACAGGGGGCTTTATCCCATCCAGCCCCAGCATTTT. Translating gives CSARNRGLYPIQPQHF.

Many counts were recorded for this clonotype. The chain couples TRBV6-2 or TRBV6-3 to TRBJ1-4; 8 bases map to TRBD1. This CDR3 region has 17 residues. V dropped 0 bases and J dropped 8; count of bases not matched to a gene: 11. Germline V gene lookup returns CDR1 MNHEY and CDR2 SVGEGT. The CDR3 sequence is CASSYSSLWTGREKLFF. Written as DNA, the CDR3 is TGTGCCAGCAGTTACTCGAGTCTATGGACAGGGCGAGAAAAACTGTTTTTT.

There are many counts of this clonotype. The chain couples TRBV5-5 to TRBJ2-7, with D perhaps TRBD1 (6 bases). Germline V lookup: CDR1 SGHKS, CDR2 YYEKEE (reference sequence). The CDR3 contains 15 residues. The V end was cut by 4 bases, the J end by 3 bases, with 17 bases between. The DNA for the CDR3 is TGTGCCAGCAGCCGACAGGTAGGGTCCGTCTACGAGCAGTACTTC. The encoded protein is CASSRQVGSVYEQYF.

This rearrangement joins TRBV10-3 to TRBJ2-1, with D possibly matching TRBD2 (5 bases). This CDR3 is 12 amino acids long. Trimming took off 8 bases at V and 9 bases at J, with 14 bases between the two ends. The germline V gene encodes CDR1 ENHRY and CDR2 SYGVKD. The CDR3 DNA sequence: TGTGCCATCGGGAGACTCCCAAGTGAGCAGTTCTTC. Encoded protein: CAIGRLPSEQFF.

This clonotype was seen a handful of times. The chain links TRBV20-1 to TRBJ2-1; D remains unclear. This CDR3 is built from 14 residues. Trimming stripped 1 base from V and 12 bases from J, with 19 bases between. Germline V gene sequence: CDR1 DFQATT, CDR2 SNEGSKA (reference sequence). In nucleotides, the CDR3 is TGCAGTGCTAGAGGCCACCCGGACGAGATGGGGCAGTTCTTC. This translates into CSARGHPDEMGQFF.

This clonotype was seen a few times. The rearrangement uses TRBV20-1 and TRBJ2-5, with TRBD2 matching 10 bases. The CDR3 has 14 residues. V gave up 5 bases and J gave up 5 bases; unmatched junction bases: 8. Germline values: CDR1 DFQATT, CDR2 SNEGSKA (reference sequence). The CDR3 protein is CSAPLAGVRETQYF. The DNA of the CDR3 is TGCAGTGCTCCTCTAGCGGGAGTCAGGGAGACCCAGTACTTC.

This clonotype was recorded at least ten times. V usage is TRBV6-4 and J usage is TRBJ1-1, with D unclear. V was shortened by 5 bases and J by 0 bases, with 7 bases between the two germline ends. Germline V gene data show CDR1 as MRHNA and CDR2 as SNTAGT. CDR3 size: 13 residues. CDR3 DNA sequence: TGTGCCAGCAGTTTAGACATGAACACTGAAGCTTTCTTT. It translates to CASSLDMNTEAFF.

The chain employs TRBV30 and TRBJ1-6; no firm D call. V lost 3 bases and J 2 bases, leaving 8 bases between the germline ends. The CDR3 length is 14 residues. Germline CDR1 and CDR2: GTSNPN and SVGIG (reference sequence). CDR3 DNA sequence: TGTGCCTGGAGATCAATTACCTATAATTCACCCCTCCACTTT. Protein product: CAWRSITYNSPLHF.